The 24 T cell receptor beta chains reported below all come from one sample, sequenced in a study of identical twins. One entry per CDR3 protein results from TCRdb running MiXCR on the 5' RACE reads. Among some 500,000 distinct CDR3 sequences, 13% to 15% were seen once, and the ten largest hold 0.98%. These records were also assigned to another study, of yellow fever vaccine responses in identical twins.

What was sequenced was CD4+ T cells sorted from blood. The receptor source for this set is a woman aged 18-29 years in good health.

This clonotype was seen more than once but under ten times. The V gene is TRBV5-1, the J gene TRBJ2-5; tentatively, D is TRBD1 or TRBD2 (5 bases each). This CDR3 region has 15 residues. Trimming cost V 6 bases and J 0 bases, with 15 bases left between them. CDR1 is SGHRS, CDR2 YFSETQ, per germline. CDR3: CASIFGTTHQETQYF. The CDR3 nucleotides read TGCGCCAGCATCTTTGGGACCACCCACCAAGAGACCCAGTACTTC.

The gene calls are TRBV12-3 or TRBV12-4 and TRBJ2-1; no clear D gene. V lost 1 base to trimming and J lost 7 bases, with 8 bases between them. There are 13 residues in the CDR3. The CDR3 bases are TGTGCCAGCAGTTTAGGGTTGAGGAATGAGCAGTTCTTC. Translated: CASSLGLRNEQFF.

This clonotype was recorded many times. J is TRBJ2-1 and V is TRBV5-1; 9 nucleotides line up with TRBD1. The V gene's germline CDR1 is SGHRS and CDR2 YFSETQ. V lost 2 bases to trimming and J lost 4 bases; unmatched junction nucleotides: 10. The CDR3 is 17 residues long. In nucleotides, the CDR3 is TGCGCCAGCAGCTTAGGGACAGGGAACCTCAAGTACAATGAGCAGTTCTTC. Protein sequence: CASSLGTGNLKYNEQFF.

The CDR3 region is CASSTQPKNEKLFF. The CDR3 DNA is TGTGCCAGCAGTACACAGCCTAAGAATGAAAAACTGTTTTTT. The chain couples TRBV12-3 or TRBV12-4 to TRBJ1-4, with unresolved D. CDR3 length equals 14 residues. Trimming removed 5 bases from V and 5 bases from J, with 12 bases in between.

This clonotype was observed a few times. V gene TRBV9 combines with J gene TRBJ2-5; TRBD2 matches 14 bases. CDR3 length: 20 amino acids. Germline V gene sequence: CDR1 SGDLS, CDR2 YYNGEE. The trim removed 4 bases at V and 4 bases at J, leaving 18 bases unmatched. CDR3 coding DNA: TGTGCCAGCAGCCCCCGAGGGGGGACTAGCGGGGGCTTACGGAGAGAGACCCAGTACTTC. Protein product: CASSPRGGTSGGLRRETQYF.

The gene calls are TRBV5-6 and TRBJ1-2, with D hard to call. The CDR3 consists of 16 residues. V gave up 0 bases and J gave up 2 bases, with 14 bases separating them. Germline V gene sequence: CDR1 SGHDT, CDR2 YYEEEE. For the CDR3, the DNA is TGTGCCAGCAGCTTGGAAGGCGTAACAGTGAACTATGGCTACACCTTC. Protein product: CASSLEGVTVNYGYTF.

This clonotype was counted between two and nine times. J is TRBJ1-3 and V is TRBV9; possibly TRBD1 for D (5 bases). This CDR3 has 16 residues. Looked up from germline, CDR1 is SGDLS and CDR2 is YYNGEE. Between the trimmed V and J ends, which lost 4 bases and 1 base, there was a span of 15 bases. The CDR3 DNA reads as TGTGCCAGCAGCCTCCGGGACGTTGCTTCTGGAAACACCATATATTTT. This codes for CASSLRDVASGNTIYF.

This clonotype showed up just a few times. The rearrangement uses TRBV7-9 and TRBJ1-5, with TRBD1 as a possible D gene (6 bases). This CDR3 is 15 amino acids long. V gave up 5 bases and J gave up 4 bases, with 15 bases separating them. Germline CDR1 and CDR2: SEHNR and FQNEAQ (reference sequence). CDR3 sequence: CASSGHGQRNQPQHF. CDR3 coding DNA: TGTGCCAGCAGCGGCCACGGACAGCGAAATCAGCCCCAGCATTTT.

This clonotype has ten or more counts. The CDR3 region has the DNA TGCAGTGCTACTCCGACCTCCTTCGGCGAAAAACTGTTTTTT. Translation: CSATPTSFGEKLFF. V gene TRBV20-1 combines with J gene TRBJ1-4; D unresolved. Looked up from germline, CDR1 is DFQATT and CDR2 is SNEGSKA (reference sequence). Between the trimmed V and J ends, which lost 4 bases and 8 bases, there was a span of 17 bases. The CDR3 runs 14 residues.

The chain uses TRBV20-1 and TRBJ2-7; TRBD2 matches at 9 bases. V trimming: 3 bases; J trimming: 1 base; junction bases outside the gene matches: 4. This CDR3 contains 14 residues. Looked up from germline, CDR1 is DFQATT and CDR2 is SNEGSKA (reference sequence). This CDR3 is CSASALAGSYEQYF. The CDR3 nucleotides are TGCAGTGCTAGCGCACTAGCGGGTTCCTACGAGCAGTACTTC.

This rearrangement joins TRBV24-1 to TRBJ1-5; maybe TRBD1 (5 bases). This CDR3 is 15 amino acids long. Germline-derived CDR1 and CDR2 are KGHDR and SFDVKD. Trimming removed 3 bases at V and 4 bases at J, with 12 bases between. CDR3 DNA: TGTGCCACCAGTGATGGGACCATAGCAAATCAGCCCCAGCATTTT. Its translation is CATSDGTIANQPQHF.

The rearrangement links TRBV20-1 to TRBJ2-1, with TRBD1 as a possible D gene (5 bases). This CDR3 spans 11 amino acids. Germline V gene sequence: CDR1 DFQATT, CDR2 SNEGSKA (reference sequence). The ends were cut back, 0 bases at V and 10 bases at J, with 7 bases in the middle. The CDR3 coding sequence is TGCAGTGCTAGAGACAGGGTGGAGCAGTTCTTC. Its protein is CSARDRVEQFF.

This clonotype was recorded a few times. J is TRBJ2-2 and V is TRBV20-1, with D unclear. The germline V gene encodes CDR1 DFQATT and CDR2 SNEGSKA (reference sequence). The V and J ends lost 1 base and 4 bases respectively, with 7 bases between them. The CDR3 is made up of 13 amino acids. CDR3 sequence (DNA): TGCAGTGCTAGAGCCGGAGCCACCGGGGAGCTGTTTTTT. Amino acid sequence: CSARAGATGELFF.

This clonotype turned up a few times. The chain combines TRBV4-2 with TRBJ1-5; 7 bases align to TRBD1. V shed 0 bases, J shed 5 bases, and the junction held 7 bases outside the gene matches. Germline V CDR1 and CDR2: LGHNA, YNFKEQ. This CDR3 spans 16 amino acids. CDR3 amino acids: CASSQDIGDSYQPQHF. The DNA for the CDR3 is TGTGCCAGCAGCCAAGACATCGGGGACAGCTATCAGCCCCAGCATTTT.

This chain connects TRBV30 to TRBJ2-3; 10 nucleotides align to TRBD2. The V segment lost 0 bases and the J segment 4 bases; nucleotides outside the gene matches: 7. The CDR3 length is 16 residues. CDR1 GTSNPN and CDR2 SVGIG come from the germline V gene (reference sequence). The CDR3 DNA reads as TGTGCCTGGAGTGTATTCCCAAGCGGGGGGGCAGATACGCAGTATTTT. Its translation is CAWSVFPSGGADTQYF.

This chain connects TRBV6-2 or TRBV6-3 to TRBJ2-1; 13 nucleotides line up with TRBD2. With 6 bases clipped from V and 6 bases from J, the junction kept 26 bases outside the gene matches. This CDR3 region has 22 residues. Germline loops: CDR1 MNHEY, CDR2 SVGEGT. CDR3 bases: TGTGCCAGCAGCCCCAACTATCCGGACAGGGGTAAAGGGACTAGCGGGGCCAATGAGCAGTTCTTC. Protein: CASSPNYPDRGKGTSGANEQFF.

This clonotype has just a few counts. The rearrangement links TRBV7-3 to TRBJ2-5; 8 nucleotides match TRBD2. V lost 5 bases to trimming and J lost 0 bases; unmatched junction nucleotides: 5. This CDR3 region has 15 residues. Germline CDR1 reads SGHTA; CDR2 reads FQGTGA. The CDR3 DNA reads TGTGCCAGCAGCCTAAGCGGGGGAGACCAAGAGACCCAGTACTTC. It codes for CASSLSGGDQETQYF.

This clonotype was seen more than once but under ten times. The rearrangement links TRBV28 to TRBJ2-1; TRBD2 agrees at 8 bases. There are 13 residues in the CDR3. The V segment lost 4 bases and the J segment 6 bases; nucleotides outside the gene matches: 2. Germline V gives CDR1 MDHEN, CDR2 SYDVKM. The CDR3 reads CASSSGGGNEQFF. The CDR3 nucleotides are TGTGCCAGCAGTTCCGGGGGGGGCAATGAGCAGTTCTTC.

The rearrangement links TRBV29-1 to TRBJ1-1; D possibly corresponds to TRBD1 (5 bases). Trimming took 8 bases from V and 1 from J, leaving 11 bases between them. CDR1 and CDR2 (germline): SQVTM, ANQGSEA. This CDR3 has 12 residues. The CDR3 DNA reads as TGCAGCCTAAAGAGGGGGAACACTGAAGCTTTCTTT. Its protein product is CSLKRGNTEAFF.

In its sample, this clonotype was seen many times. The J gene is TRBJ2-4, the V gene TRBV15; D assignment may be TRBD1 or TRBD2 (5 bases each). Germline CDR1 reads LNHNV; CDR2 reads YYDKDF (reference sequence). CDR3 length: 19 amino acids. With 0 bases removed from V and 0 bases from J, the gap between germline ends came to 18 bases. The CDR3 DNA reads as TGTGCCACCAGCAGAGAGCTTGGGGTGGGGGATACAGCCAAAAACATTCAGTACTTC. Translation: CATSRELGVGDTAKNIQYF.

In its sample, this clonotype was seen a few times. The rearrangement uses TRBV5-1 and TRBJ2-7; D remains unclear. The CDR3 consists of 12 residues. In germline, CDR1 is SGHRS, CDR2 YFSETQ. Trimming cost V 1 base and J 5 bases, with 7 bases left between them. The CDR3 reads CASSLIRDEQYF. The DNA of the CDR3 is TGCGCCAGCAGCTTGATACGAGACGAGCAGTACTTC.

This clonotype has at least ten counts. V gene TRBV4-2 combines with J gene TRBJ2-2; D may be TRBD1 (5 bases). V gave up 1 base and J gave up 6 bases, with 12 bases separating them. The germline V gene has CDR1 LGHNA and CDR2 YNFKEQ. CDR3 size: 15 residues. As DNA, the CDR3 is TGTGCCAGCAGCCAAGCGTTCAGGGTGGCCGGGGAGCTGTTTTTT. Amino acids: CASSQAFRVAGELFF.

This chain connects TRBV9 to TRBJ1-4, with 7 bases matching TRBD1. Germline V gene sequence: CDR1 SGDLS, CDR2 YYNGEE. The length of the CDR3 is 16 residues. Trimming removed 0 bases from V and 0 bases from J; junction bases left unmatched: 2. The CDR3 coding sequence is TGTGCCAGCAGCGTAGGAGGGACAGCAACTAATGAAAAACTGTTTTTT. Translating it yields CASSVGGTATNEKLFF.

This clonotype was seen repeatedly, ten times or more. The chain joins TRBV4-2 to TRBJ1-1; D may be TRBD1 (6 bases). The CDR3 has 15 amino acids. The germline V gene encodes CDR1 LGHNA and CDR2 YNFKEQ. Trimming took 0 bases from V and 5 from J, leaving 13 bases between them. CDR3: CASSQDGGGATEAFF. The CDR3 DNA follows: TGTGCCAGCAGCCAAGATGGGGGGGGGGCGACTGAAGCTTTCTTT.